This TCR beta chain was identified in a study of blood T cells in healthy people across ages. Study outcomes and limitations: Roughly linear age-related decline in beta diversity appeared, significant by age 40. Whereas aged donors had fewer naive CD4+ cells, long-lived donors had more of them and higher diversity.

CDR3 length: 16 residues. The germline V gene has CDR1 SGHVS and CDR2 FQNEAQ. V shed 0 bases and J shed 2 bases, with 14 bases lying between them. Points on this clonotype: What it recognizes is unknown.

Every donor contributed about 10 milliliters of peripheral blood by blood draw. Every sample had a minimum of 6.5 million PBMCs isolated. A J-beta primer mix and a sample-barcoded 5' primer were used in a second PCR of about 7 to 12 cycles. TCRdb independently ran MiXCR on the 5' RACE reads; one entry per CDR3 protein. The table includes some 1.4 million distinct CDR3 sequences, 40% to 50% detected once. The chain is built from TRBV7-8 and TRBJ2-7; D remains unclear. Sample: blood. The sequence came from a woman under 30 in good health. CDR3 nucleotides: TGTGCCAGCAGCTTAGCGGGTAGCCCTTTTACCTACGAGCAGTACTTC. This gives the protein CASSLAGSPFTYEQYF.